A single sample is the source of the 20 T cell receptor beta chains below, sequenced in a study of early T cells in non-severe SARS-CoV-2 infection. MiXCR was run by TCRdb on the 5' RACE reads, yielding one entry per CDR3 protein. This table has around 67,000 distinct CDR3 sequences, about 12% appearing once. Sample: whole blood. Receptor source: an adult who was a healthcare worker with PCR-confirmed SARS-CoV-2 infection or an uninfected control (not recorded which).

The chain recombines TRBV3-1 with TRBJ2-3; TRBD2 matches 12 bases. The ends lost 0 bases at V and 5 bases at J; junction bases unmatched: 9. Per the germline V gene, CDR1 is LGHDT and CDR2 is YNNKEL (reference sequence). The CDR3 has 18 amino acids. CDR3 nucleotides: TGTGCCAGCAGCCAAGATCGGGCTAGCGGGGGGGCCGGAGATACGCAGTATTTT. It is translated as CASSQDRASGGAGDTQYF.

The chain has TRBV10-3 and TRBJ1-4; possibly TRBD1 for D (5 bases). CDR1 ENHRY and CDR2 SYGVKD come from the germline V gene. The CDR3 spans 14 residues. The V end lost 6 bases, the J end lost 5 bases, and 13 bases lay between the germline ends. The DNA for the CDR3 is TGTGCCATCAGCGAACCGGGGCGAAATGAAAAACTGTTTTTT. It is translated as CAISEPGRNEKLFF.

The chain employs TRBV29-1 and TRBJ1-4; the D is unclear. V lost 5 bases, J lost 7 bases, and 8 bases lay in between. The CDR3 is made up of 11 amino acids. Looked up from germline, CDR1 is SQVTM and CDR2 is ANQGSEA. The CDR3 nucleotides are TGCAGCGTTAACTGGGGTGAAAAACTGTTTTTT. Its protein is CSVNWGEKLFF. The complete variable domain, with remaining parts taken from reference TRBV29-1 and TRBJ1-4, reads SAVISQKPSRDICQRGTSLTIQCQVDSQVTMMFWYRQQPGQSLTLIATANQGSEATYESGFVIDKFPISRPNLTFSTLTVSNMSPEDSSIYLCSVNWGEKLFFGSGTQLSVL.

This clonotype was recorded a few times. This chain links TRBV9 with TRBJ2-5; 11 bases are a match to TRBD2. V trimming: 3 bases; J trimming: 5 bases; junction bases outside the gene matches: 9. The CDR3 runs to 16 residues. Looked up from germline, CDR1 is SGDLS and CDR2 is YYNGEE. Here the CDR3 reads CASSDGSGGALETQYF. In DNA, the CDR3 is TGTGCCAGCAGCGATGGTAGCGGGGGGGCCCTGGAGACCCAGTACTTC.

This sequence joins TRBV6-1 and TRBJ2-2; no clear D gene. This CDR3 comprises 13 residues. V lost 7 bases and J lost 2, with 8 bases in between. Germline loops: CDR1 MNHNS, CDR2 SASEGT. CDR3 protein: CASNSINTGELFF. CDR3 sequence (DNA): TGTGCCAGCAACTCGATCAACACCGGGGAGCTGTTTTTT.

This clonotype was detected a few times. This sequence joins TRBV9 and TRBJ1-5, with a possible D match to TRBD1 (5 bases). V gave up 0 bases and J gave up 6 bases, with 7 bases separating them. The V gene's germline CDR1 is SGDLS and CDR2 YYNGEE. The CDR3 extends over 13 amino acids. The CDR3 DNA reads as TGTGCCAGCAGCGTAGGCGGGGGTCAGCCCCAGCATTTT. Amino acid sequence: CASSVGGGQPQHF.

CDR3 region: CSVERGARSDTQYF. In nucleotides, the CDR3 is TGCAGCGTTGAGAGGGGGGCCAGGTCAGATACGCAGTATTTT. This rearrangement joins TRBV29-1 to TRBJ2-3; either TRBD1 or TRBD2 may supply D (6 bases each). This CDR3 is built from 14 residues. V gave up 3 bases and J gave up 4 bases, with 14 bases separating them. In germline, CDR1 is SQVTM, CDR2 ANQGSEA.

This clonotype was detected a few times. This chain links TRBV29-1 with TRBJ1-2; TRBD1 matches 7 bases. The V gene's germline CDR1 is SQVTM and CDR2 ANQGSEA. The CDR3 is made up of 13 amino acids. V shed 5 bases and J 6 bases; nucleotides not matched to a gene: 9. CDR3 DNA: TGCAGCGTTCGTACCGGGACAGTAGATGGCTACACCTTC. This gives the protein CSVRTGTVDGYTF.

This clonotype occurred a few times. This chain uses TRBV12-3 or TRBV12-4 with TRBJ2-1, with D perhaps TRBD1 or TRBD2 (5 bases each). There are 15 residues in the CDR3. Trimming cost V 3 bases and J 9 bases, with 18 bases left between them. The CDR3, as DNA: TGTGCCAGCAGTTTTGGGCCAGGGTGGGGAGCTGAGCAGTTCTTC. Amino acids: CASSFGPGWGAEQFF.

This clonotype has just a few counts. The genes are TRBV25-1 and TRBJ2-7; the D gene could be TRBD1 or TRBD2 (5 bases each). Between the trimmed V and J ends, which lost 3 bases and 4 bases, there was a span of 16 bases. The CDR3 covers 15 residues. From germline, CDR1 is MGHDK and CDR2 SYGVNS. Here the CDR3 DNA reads TGTGCCAGCAGTGATTCCTCCGGGACGGTGTACGAGCAGTACTTC. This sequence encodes CASSDSSGTVYEQYF.

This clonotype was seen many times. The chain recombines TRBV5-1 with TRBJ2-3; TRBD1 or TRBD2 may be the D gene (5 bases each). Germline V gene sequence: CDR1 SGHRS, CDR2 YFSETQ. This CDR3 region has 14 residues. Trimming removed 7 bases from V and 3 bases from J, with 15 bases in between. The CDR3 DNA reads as TGCGCCAGCTCCCCGGGGCCTCCGACAGATACGCAGTATTTT. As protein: CASSPGPPTDTQYF.

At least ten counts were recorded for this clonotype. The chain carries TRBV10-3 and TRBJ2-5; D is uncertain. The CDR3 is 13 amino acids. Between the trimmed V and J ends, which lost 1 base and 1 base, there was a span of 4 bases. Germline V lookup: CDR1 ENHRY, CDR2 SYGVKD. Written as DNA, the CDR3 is TGTGCCATCAGTGAGTTGCGCCAAGAGACCCAGTACTTC. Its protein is CAISELRQETQYF.

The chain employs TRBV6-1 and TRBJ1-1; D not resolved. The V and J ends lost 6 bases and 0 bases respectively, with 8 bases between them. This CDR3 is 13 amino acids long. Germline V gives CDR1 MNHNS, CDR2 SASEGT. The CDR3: CASSTRLNTEAFF. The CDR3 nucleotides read TGTGCCAGCAGCACGAGATTGAACACTGAAGCTTTCTTT.

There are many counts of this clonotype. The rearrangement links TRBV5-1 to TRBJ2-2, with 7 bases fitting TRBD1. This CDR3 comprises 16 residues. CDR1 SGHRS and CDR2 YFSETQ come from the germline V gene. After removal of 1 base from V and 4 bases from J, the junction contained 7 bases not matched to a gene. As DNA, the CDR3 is TGCGCCAGCAGCTTGATCGACAGGGCTGCCACCGGGGAGCTGTTTTTT. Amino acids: CASSLIDRAATGELFF.

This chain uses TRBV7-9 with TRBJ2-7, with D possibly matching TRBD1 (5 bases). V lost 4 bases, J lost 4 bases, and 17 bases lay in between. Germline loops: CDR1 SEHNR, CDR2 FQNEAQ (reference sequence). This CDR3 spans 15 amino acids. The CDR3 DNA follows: TGTGCCAGCAGCTCCTTGAGCAGGGAATCTTACGAGCAGTACTTC. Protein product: CASSSLSRESYEQYF. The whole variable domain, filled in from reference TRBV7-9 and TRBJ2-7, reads DTGVSQNPRHKITKRGQNVTFRCDPISEHNRLYWYRQTLGQGPEFLTYFQNEAQLEKSRLLSDRFSAERPKGSFSTLEIQRTEQGDSAMYLCASSSLSRESYEQYFGPGTRLTVT.

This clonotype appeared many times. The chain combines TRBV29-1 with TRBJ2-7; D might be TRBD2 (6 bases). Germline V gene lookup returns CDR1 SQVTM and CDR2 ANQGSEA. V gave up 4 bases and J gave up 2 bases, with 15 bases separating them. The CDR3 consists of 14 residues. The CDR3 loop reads CSVVGRQGAYEQYF. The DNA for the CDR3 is TGCAGCGTTGTAGGGAGGCAGGGTGCCTACGAGCAGTACTTC.

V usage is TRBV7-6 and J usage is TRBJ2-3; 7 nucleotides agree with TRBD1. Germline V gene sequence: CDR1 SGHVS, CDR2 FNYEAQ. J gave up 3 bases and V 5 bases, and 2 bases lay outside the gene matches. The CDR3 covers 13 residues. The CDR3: CASSPRGTDTQYF. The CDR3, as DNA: TGTGCCAGCAGCCCCAGGGGGACAGATACGCAGTATTTT.

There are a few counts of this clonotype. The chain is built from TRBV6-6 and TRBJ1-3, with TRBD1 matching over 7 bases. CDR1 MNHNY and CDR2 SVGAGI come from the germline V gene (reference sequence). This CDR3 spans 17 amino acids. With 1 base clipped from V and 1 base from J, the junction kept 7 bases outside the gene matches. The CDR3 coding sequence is TGTGCCAGCAGTTACTTCGGCAGGGGGATTTCTGGAAACACCATATATTTT. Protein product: CASSYFGRGISGNTIYF.

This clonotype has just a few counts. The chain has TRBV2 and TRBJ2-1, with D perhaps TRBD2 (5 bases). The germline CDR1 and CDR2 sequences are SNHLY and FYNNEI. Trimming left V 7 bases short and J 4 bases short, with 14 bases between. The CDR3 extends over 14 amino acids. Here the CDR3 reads CASTPEVVYNEQFF. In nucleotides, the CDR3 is TGTGCCAGCACCCCGGAGGTAGTATACAATGAGCAGTTCTTC.

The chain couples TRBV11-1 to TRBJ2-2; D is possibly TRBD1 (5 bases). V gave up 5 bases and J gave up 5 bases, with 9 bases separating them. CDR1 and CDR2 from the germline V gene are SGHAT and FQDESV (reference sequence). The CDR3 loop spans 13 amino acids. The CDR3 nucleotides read TGTGCCAGCAGCCCCCGACAGACCGGGGAGCTGTTTTTT. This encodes CASSPRQTGELFF.